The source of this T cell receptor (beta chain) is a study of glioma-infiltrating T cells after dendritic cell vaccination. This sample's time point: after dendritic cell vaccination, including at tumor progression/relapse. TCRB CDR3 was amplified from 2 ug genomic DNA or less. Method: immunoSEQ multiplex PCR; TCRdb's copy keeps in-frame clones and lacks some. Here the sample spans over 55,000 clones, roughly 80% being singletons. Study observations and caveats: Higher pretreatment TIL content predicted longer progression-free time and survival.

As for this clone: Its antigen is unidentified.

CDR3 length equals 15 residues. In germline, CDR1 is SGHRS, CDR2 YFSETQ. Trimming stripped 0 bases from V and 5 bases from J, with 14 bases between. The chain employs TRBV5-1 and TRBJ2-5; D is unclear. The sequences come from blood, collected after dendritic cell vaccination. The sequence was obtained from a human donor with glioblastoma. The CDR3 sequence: CASSLAGRPAETQYF. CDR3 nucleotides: TGCGCCAGCAGCTTGGCTGGCAGGCCGGCGGAGACCCAGTACTTC.